These T cell receptor beta chains were read from a single sample in a study of Tregs in tolerant kidney transplant recipients. Generated by immunoSEQ multiplex PCR, the TCRdb table keeps only in-frame clones and is missing some. The table shows around 78,000 clones, with 85% to 95% occurring only once. The sequencing here drew on Tregs from blood, taken before the transplant. These receptors were taken from a human donor who received a combined kidney and bone marrow transplant. Both conserved end residues are part of each CDR3. A D gene is named only where the DNA matches it firmly. Size tells how often a clone was seen (once, few, many) or the class of an expanded clone, and some rows leave it out.

>TRBD2|TRBV28|NA|15|TRBJ2-7
TGTGCCAGCAGTTTAGGGGGACTAGCGCCCTACGAGCAGTACTTC
CASSLGGLAPYEQYF
>TRBD1|TRBV18|NA|14|TRBJ1-2
TGTGCCAGCTCACCTTCGCGGACAGGGCAGGGCTACACCTTC
CASSPSRTGQGYTF
>NA|TRBV30|NA|14|TRBJ1-3
TGTGCCTGGAGTGTCTCCGCCTCTGGAAACACCATATATTTT
CAWSVSASGNTIYF
>NA|TRBV6-1|NA|15|TRBJ1-1
TGTGCCAGCAGGCGACACGAAGGGTGGTACACTGAAGCTTTCTTT
CASRRHEGWYTEAFF
>TRBD1|TRBV28|NA|20|TRBJ2-4
TGTGCCAGCAGAAAATCCAGGGGGCCCTTTCCAAACGTAGCCAAAAACATTCAGTACTTC
CASRKSRGPFPNVAKNIQYF
>NA|TRBV5-1|once|16|TRBJ2-3
TGCGCCAGCAGCTTGGCCGCAAGGGGAGGATCAGATACGCAGTATTTT
CASSLAARGGSDTQYF
>TRBD2|TRBV19|NA|15|TRBJ2-1
TGTGCCAGTAGTATCAGTAGCGGGGACTACAATGAGCAGTTCTTC
CASSISSGDYNEQFF
>NA|TRBV30|NA|14|TRBJ2-1
TGTGCCTGGAGTGGACTAGTTTCTTACAATGAGCAGTTCTTC
CAWSGLVSYNEQFF
>NA|TRBV29-1|NA|11|TRBJ1-1
TGCAGCGTCGCCCTGAACACTGAAGCTTTCTTT
CSVALNTEAFF
>TRBD2|TRBV5-8|NA|16|TRBJ2-5
TGTGCCAGCAGCTTGCAACTAGCGGGAGACCAAGAGACCCAGTACTTC
CASSLQLAGDQETQYF
>NA|TRBV11-3|NA|14|TRBJ2-7
TGTGCCAGCAGTCTAGGCGCGGCTGCCTACGAGCAGTACTTC
CASSLGAAAYEQYF
>TRBD2|TRBV6-4|NA|16|TRBJ2-1
TGTGCCAGCAGCCCCTCGCGGACTAGCTACTACAATGAGCAGTTCTTC
CASSPSRTSYYNEQFF
>TRBD2|TRBV11-2|NA|15|TRBJ2-1
TGTGCCAGCAGCTCAACTAGCGGGAGTCAACGAGAGCAGTTCTTC
CASSSTSGSQREQFF
>TRBD1|TRBV19|NA|14|TRBJ1-3
TGTGCCAGTAGACTTCAGGGGGCTGGAAACACCATATATTTT
CASRLQGAGNTIYF
>TRBD2|TRBV7-8|NA|14|TRBJ2-7
TGTGCCAGCAGCTTTGGTAGCGGGAGGTTCGAGCAGTACTTC
CASSFGSGRFEQYF
>TRBD1|TRBV7-9|NA|14|TRBJ2-7
TGTGCCAGCAGCCCAAGGACAGGGGGCTACGAGCAGTACTTC
CASSPRTGGYEQYF
>NA|TRBV18|NA|16|TRBJ1-1
TGTGCCAGCTCACCAGGGGGAGTCAGTATGAACACTGAAGCTTTCTTT
CASSPGGVSMNTEAFF
>TRBD2|TRBV28|NA|16|TRBJ2-1
TGTGCCAGCAGTTTAGATCGGGGGGTAGGGTACAATGAGCAGTTCTTC
CASSLDRGVGYNEQFF
>NA|TRBV5-5|NA|14|TRBJ1-4
TGTGCCAGCAGCTTACGGGATCCTAATGAAAAACTGTTTTTT
CASSLRDPNEKLFF
>TRBD2|TRBV19|NA|15|TRBJ2-1
TGTGCCAGTACCCCCCTAGCGGGAGTTTATAATGAGCAGTTCTTC
CASTPLAGVYNEQFF
>TRBD2|TRBV28|few|16|TRBJ2-3
TGTGCCAGCAGTTTCGTCGGGACTAGCGTTGGAGATACGCAGTATTTT
CASSFVGTSVGDTQYF
>NA|TRBV10-3|NA|15|TRBJ2-2
TGTGCCATCAGTGTAGGAAGGAAGAACACCGGGGAGCTGTTTTTT
CAISVGRKNTGELFF
>TRBD2|TRBV29-1|once|13|TRBJ2-3
TGCACCCGGGGGGTAGATGGTACAGATACGCAGTATTTT
CTRGVDGTDTQYF
>NA|TRBV11-2|NA|16|TRBJ2-1
TGTGCCAGCAGCTTAGGCGGGATAAGCCGATACAATGAGCAGTTCTTC
CASSLGGISRYNEQFF
>NA|TRBV1|NA|18|TRBJ2-6
TGCACCAGCAGACCCGGCCGTTTGTGCAAAAGTCGGGCCAACGTCCTGACTTTC
CTSRPGRLCKSRANVLTF
>NA|TRBV19|NA|13|TRBJ1-2
TGTGCCAGTAGTATAGATCGGCAGTATGGCTACACCTTC
CASSIDRQYGYTF
>NA|TRBV27|NA|18|TRBJ2-7
TGTGCCAGCAGTTTAAAGGCCCCTTTGGTGGGAGCGTTATACGAGCAGTACTTC
CASSLKAPLVGALYEQYF
>TRBD2|TRBV7-2|NA|16|TRBJ2-7
TGTGCCAGCAGCCTCCTAGCGGGAGGCGGATTCTACGAGCAGTACTTC
CASSLLAGGGFYEQYF
>TRBD1|TRBV29-1|NA|13|TRBJ1-5
TGCAGCGTTGAAGAGGGGACAGGGGAGCCCCAGCATTTT
CSVEEGTGEPQHF
>NA|TRBV11-2|NA|15|TRBJ2-7
TGTGCCAGCAGCCGGGCCAGGGTCCTTGCCTACGAGCAGTACTTC
CASSRARVLAYEQYF
>TRBD1|TRBV7-9|few|17|TRBJ2-1
TGTGCCAGCAGCCCGCCTACAGGGGGCCGCTCCTACAATGAGCAGTTCTTC
CASSPPTGGRSYNEQFF